The clone carrying this TCR beta chain was seen a handful of times. The entry originates in a study of human T cells and chemical hapten exposure. TCRdb reprocessed the RACE reads with MiXCR, giving one entry per CDR3 protein. The table shows under 200,000 distinct CDR3 sequences, with 25% to 30% occurring only once. This CDR3 has 15 residues. Germline V gene data show CDR1 as SGHRS and CDR2 as YFSETQ. V was pared by 0 bases and J by 5 bases, with 14 bases between. Time point meaning: patch test 3, about 24 weeks after DPC sensitization. This sample's treatment: therapeutic diphenylcyclopropenone sensitization with weekly scalp DPC.

The receptor's source is a woman aged 18-29 years with alopecia areata. Some clones in this sample may be carry-over from other donors' samples. The V and J genes are TRBV5-1 and TRBJ2-5; unclear D gene. Sequencing used whole blood, obtained in connection with sensitization to the hapten diphenylcyclopropenone (DPC). CDR3 in amino acids: CASSLESRETETQYF. As DNA, the CDR3 is TGCGCCAGCAGCTTGGAATCCCGAGAGACGGAGACCCAGTACTTC.